This TCR beta chain originates from a study of cytomegalovirus exposure and HLA in healthy donors. A word on this clone: Its antigen is as yet unknown.

It was with 60 Vbeta and 13 Jbeta primers that the PCR ran. Libraries were prepared by immunoSEQ multiplex PCR; TCRdb keeps only in-frame clonotypes and omits some of them. Of roughly 150,000 clones in the sample, approximately 77% were seen once. This CDR3 contains 11 residues. Per germline, CDR1 GTSNPN and CDR2 SVGIG (reference sequence). Study findings and constraints: The presence/absence work took it that sequencing depth was about the same across donors.

The sample was PBMCs. The J gene is TRBJ1-1, the V gene TRBV30; D ambiguous. This receptor was taken from a man aged 25-45 years in good health and CMV-seronegative. The CDR3 protein is CVWALNTEAFF. The CDR3 DNA reads TGTGTATGGGCGTTGAACACTGAAGCTTTCTTT.